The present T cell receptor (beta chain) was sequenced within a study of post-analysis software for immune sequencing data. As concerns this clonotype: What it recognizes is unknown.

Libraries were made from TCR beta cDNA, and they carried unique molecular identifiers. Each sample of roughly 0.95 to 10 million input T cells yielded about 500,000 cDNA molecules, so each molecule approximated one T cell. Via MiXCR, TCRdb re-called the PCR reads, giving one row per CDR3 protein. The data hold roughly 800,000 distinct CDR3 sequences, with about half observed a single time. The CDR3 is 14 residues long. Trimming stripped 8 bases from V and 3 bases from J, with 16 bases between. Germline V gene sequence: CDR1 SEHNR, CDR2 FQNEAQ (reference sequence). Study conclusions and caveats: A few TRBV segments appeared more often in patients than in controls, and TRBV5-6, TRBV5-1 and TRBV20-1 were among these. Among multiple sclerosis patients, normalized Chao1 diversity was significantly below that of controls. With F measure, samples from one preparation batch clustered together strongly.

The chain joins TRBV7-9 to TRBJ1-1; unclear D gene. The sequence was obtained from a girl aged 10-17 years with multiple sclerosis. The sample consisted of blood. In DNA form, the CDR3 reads TGTGCCAGCCCGCGGGCACCGGGTGACACTGAAGCTTTCTTT. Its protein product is CASPRAPGDTEAFF.